This T cell receptor beta chain was sequenced for a study of shared clonotypes between healthy human individuals. Whole-study findings and limits: Clonotype sharing across a few donors was observed for about 5.5% of naive CD4 clonotypes.

In the sorted-subset replicate PCRs, 150 to 250 ng DNA, around 30,000 T cell genomes, was used. Assay: immunoSEQ multiplex PCR; the TCRdb copy retains only in-frame clones and omits some. Here the sample spans roughly 640,000 clones, more than 95% being singletons. Concerning this clone: What it recognizes is unknown.

The CDR3 is 14 residues long. V dropped 3 bases and J dropped 5; count of bases not matched to a gene: 4. Germline-derived CDR1 and CDR2 are SQVTM and ANQGSEA. All donors were healthy HIV-negative adults lacking recent acute infections or vaccinations. Source material: naive CD4+ T cells sorted from blood. Subset described: CD45RA+ positively selected. This receptor was obtained from a woman in her twenties or thirties in good health. The genes are TRBV29-1 and TRBJ2-2; 9 bases align to TRBD2. CDR3 protein: CSVEGAGGTGELFF. CDR3 DNA sequence: TGCAGCGTTGAGGGAGCGGGAGGTACCGGGGAGCTGTTTTTT.